This T cell receptor beta chain came from a study of T cell responses to AZD1222 COVID-19 vaccine. Regarding the study as a whole: Spike-wide vaccine-associated CD4 TCRs dominated at 160-218 and 743-854. Increased Spike-specific TCR breadth and depth were observed after two AZD1222 doses.

Clones were read by immunoSEQ multiplex PCR, and TCRdb kept only the in-frame ones, dropping some. The profile shows around 180,000 clones, almost 95% of them singletons. Germline V CDR1 and CDR2: MNHEY, SMNVEV (reference sequence). V was clipped by 5 bases and J by 5 bases; unmatched bases: 7. CDR3 size: 14 residues. In the case of this clone: Its antigen is not identified.

This chain joins TRBV27 and TRBJ1-1; 8 bases agree with TRBD1. Specimen: peripheral blood, collected on day 0 of AZD1222 vaccination. The TCR comes from an adult in good health. In DNA, the CDR3 is TGTGCCAGCAGTGCCGGACAGGGAGGGACTGAAGCTTTCTTT. Translated, it gives CASSAGQGGTEAFF.